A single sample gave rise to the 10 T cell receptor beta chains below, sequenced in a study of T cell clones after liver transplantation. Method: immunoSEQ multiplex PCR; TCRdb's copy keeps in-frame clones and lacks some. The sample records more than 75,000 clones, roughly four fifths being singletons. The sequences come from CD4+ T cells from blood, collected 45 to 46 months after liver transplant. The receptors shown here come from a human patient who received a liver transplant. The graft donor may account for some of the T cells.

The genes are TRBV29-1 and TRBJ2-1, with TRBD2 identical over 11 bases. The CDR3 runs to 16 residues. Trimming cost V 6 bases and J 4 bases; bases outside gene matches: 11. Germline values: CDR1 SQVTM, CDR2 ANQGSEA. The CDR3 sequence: CSVTPPGTSGYNEQFF. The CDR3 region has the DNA TGCAGCGTCACCCCCCCTGGGACTAGCGGTTACAATGAGCAGTTCTTC.

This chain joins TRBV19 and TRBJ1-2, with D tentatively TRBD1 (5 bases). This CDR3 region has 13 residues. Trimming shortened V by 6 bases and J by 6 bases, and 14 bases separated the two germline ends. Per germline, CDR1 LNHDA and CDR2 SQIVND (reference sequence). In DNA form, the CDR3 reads TGTGCCAGTAGCCCGGGACCAGCCCATGGCTACACCTTC. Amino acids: CASSPGPAHGYTF. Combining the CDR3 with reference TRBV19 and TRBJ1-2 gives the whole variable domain DGGITQSPKYLFRKEGQNVTLSCEQNLNHDAMYWYRQDPGQGLRLIYYSQIVNDFQKGDIAEGYSVSREKKESFPLTVTSAQKNPTAFYLCASSPGPAHGYTFGSGTRLTVV.

The CDR3 nucleotides read TGTGCCAGCAGCTCCCTGAGGGGGGTTGAAAAACTGTTTTTT. It codes for CASSSLRGVEKLFF. The rearrangement uses TRBV11-2 and TRBJ1-4; tentative D call: TRBD1 (6 bases). Per germline, CDR1 SGHAT and CDR2 FQNNGV. Trimming removed 4 bases from V and 7 bases from J, with 13 bases in between. The length of the CDR3 is 14 residues.

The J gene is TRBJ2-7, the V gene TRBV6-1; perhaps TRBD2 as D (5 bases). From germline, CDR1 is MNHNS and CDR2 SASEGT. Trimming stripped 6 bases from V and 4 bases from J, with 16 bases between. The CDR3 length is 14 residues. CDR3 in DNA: TGTGCCAGCAGGATAAGGGAAGAGGGATACGAGCAGTACTTC. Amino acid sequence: CASRIREEGYEQYF.

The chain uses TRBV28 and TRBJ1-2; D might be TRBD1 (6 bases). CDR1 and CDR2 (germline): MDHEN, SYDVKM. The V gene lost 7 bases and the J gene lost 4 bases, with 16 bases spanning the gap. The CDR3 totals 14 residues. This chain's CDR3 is CASIEDRNLYGYTF. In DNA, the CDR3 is TGTGCCAGCATTGAAGACAGGAACCTCTATGGCTACACCTTC.

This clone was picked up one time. The CDR3 spells CASSLLNTEAFF. The CDR3 DNA follows: TGTGCCAGCAGCTTACTGAACACTGAAGCTTTCTTT. The gene calls are TRBV11-2 and TRBJ1-1; D is ambiguous. Germline CDR1 and CDR2: SGHAT and FQNNGV. This CDR3 has 12 residues. The germline V and J ends were trimmed by 2 bases and 0 bases, with 1 base remaining between them.

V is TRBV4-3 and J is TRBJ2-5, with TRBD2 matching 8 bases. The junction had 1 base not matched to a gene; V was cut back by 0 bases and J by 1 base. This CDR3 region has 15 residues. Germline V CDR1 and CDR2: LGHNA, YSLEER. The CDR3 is CASSQETSGQETQYF. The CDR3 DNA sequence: TGCGCCAGCAGCCAAGAAACTAGCGGCCAAGAGACCCAGTACTTC.

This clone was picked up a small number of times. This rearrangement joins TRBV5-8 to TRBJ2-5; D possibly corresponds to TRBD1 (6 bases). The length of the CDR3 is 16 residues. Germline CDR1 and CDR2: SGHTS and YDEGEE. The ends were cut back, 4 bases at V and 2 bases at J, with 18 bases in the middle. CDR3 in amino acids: CASSAGQPKFQETQYF. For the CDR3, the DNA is TGTGCCAGCAGCGCCGGACAGCCGAAATTTCAAGAGACCCAGTACTTC.

This chain's CDR3 is CASRTGTSGRDEQFF. The CDR3 DNA reads TGTGCCAGCAGGACCGGGACTAGCGGGCGGGATGAGCAGTTCTTC. The V and J genes are TRBV28 and TRBJ2-1; TRBD2 matches 12 bases. J gave up 8 bases and V 6 bases, and 8 bases lay outside the gene matches. The length of the CDR3 is 15 residues. The germline V gene has CDR1 MDHEN and CDR2 SYDVKM.

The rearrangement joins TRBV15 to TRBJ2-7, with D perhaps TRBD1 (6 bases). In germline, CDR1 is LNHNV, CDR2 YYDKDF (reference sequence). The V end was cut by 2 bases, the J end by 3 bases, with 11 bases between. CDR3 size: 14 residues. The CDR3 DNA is TGTGCCACCAGCAGATCCCGACAGGACTACGAGCAGTACTTC. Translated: CATSRSRQDYEQYF.